The sample holds one count of the clone carrying this T cell receptor beta chain. The target antigen is unknown. It was with 60 Vbeta and 13 Jbeta primers that the PCR ran. Sequenced by immunoSEQ multiplex PCR; TCRdb stores in-frame clones only, minus some. Among about 72,000 clones, approximately 75% were seen once, and the ten largest hold around 6.3%. Healthy bone marrow donors formed the donor group. The data derive from a study of cytomegalovirus exposure and HLA in healthy donors. Findings and limits, study-wide: The presence/absence work took it that sequencing depth was about the same across donors.

Germline V gene sequence: CDR1 SNHLY, CDR2 FYNNEI. The CDR3 has 16 residues. Trimming removed 4 bases from V and 0 bases from J, with 13 bases in between. The chain joins TRBV2 to TRBJ1-3, with D uncertain. Sequencing was performed on PBMCs. The source of this sequence is a human donor in good health. Here the CDR3 reads CASSGRSAISGNTIYF. CDR3 DNA: TGTGCCAGCAGTGGGAGGTCTGCTATCTCTGGAAACACCATATATTTT.